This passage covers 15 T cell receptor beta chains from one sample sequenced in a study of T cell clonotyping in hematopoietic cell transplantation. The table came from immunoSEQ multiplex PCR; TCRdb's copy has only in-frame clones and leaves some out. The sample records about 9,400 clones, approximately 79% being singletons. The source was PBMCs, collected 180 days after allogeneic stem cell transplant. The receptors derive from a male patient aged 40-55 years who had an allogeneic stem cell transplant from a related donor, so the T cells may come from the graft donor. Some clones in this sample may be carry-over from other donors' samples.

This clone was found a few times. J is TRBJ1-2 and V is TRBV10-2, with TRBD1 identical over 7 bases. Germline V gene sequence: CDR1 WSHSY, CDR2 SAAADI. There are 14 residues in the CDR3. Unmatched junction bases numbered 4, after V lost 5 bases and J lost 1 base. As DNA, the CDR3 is TGCGCCAGCAGTAAGGGACAGATTAACTATGGCTACACCTTC. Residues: CASSKGQINYGYTF.

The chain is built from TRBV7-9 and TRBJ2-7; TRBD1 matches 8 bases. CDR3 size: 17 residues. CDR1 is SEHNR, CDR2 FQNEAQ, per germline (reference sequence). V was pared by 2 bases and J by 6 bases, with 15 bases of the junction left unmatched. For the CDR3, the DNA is TGTGCCAGCAGCTTACATGGGCAGGGGGCTTTCCCTGGCGAGCAGTACTTC. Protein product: CASSLHGQGAFPGEQYF.

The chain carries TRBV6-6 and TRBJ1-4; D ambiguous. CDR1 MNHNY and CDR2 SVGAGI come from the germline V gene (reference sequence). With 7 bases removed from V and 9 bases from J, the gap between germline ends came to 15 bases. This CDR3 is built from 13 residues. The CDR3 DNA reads TGTGCCAGCAACCAGGACTGGAATAAAAAACTGTTTTTT. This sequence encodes CASNQDWNKKLFF.

The CDR3, as DNA: TGCAGTGCAAAGACGGTCCTTACGCAGTATTTT. Translating it yields CSAKTVLTQYF. The rearrangement links TRBV20-1 to TRBJ2-3; D unclear. Germline lookup yields CDR1 DFQATT and CDR2 SNEGSKA (reference sequence). V was shortened by 6 bases and J by 8 bases, with 12 bases between the two germline ends. The CDR3 consists of 11 residues.

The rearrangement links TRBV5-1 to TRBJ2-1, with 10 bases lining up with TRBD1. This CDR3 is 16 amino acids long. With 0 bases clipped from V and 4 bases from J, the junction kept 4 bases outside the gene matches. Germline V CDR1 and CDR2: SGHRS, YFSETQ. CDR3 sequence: CASSLGSGQGYNEQFF. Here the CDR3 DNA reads TGCGCCAGCAGCTTGGGCTCGGGACAGGGGTACAATGAGCAGTTCTTC.

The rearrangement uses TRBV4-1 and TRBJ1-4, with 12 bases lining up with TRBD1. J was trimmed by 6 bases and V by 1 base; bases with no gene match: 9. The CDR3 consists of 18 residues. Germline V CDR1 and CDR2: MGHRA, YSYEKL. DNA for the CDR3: TGCGCCAGCAGCCAAGCTACGGGACAGGGGGCAGGGGATGAAAAACTGTTTTTT. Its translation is CASSQATGQGAGDEKLFF.

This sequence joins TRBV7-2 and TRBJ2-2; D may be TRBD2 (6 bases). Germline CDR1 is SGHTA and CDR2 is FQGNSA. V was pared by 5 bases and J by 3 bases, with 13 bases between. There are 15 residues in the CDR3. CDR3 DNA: TGTGCCAGCAGCGCACCGACTAGTTACACCGGGGAGCTGTTTTTT. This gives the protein CASSAPTSYTGELFF.

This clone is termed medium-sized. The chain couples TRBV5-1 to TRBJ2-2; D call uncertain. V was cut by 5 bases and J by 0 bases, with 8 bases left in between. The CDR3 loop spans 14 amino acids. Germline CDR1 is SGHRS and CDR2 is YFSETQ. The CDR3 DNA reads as TGCGCCAGCAGTCCTACTACGAACACCGGGGAGCTGTTTTTT. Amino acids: CASSPTTNTGELFF. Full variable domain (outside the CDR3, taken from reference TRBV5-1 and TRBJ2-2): KAGVTQTPRYLIKTRGQQVTLSCSPISGHRSVSWYQQTPGQGLQFLFEYFSETQRNKGNFPGRFSGRQFSNSRSEMNVSTLELGDSALYLCASSPTTNTGELFFGEGSRLTVL.

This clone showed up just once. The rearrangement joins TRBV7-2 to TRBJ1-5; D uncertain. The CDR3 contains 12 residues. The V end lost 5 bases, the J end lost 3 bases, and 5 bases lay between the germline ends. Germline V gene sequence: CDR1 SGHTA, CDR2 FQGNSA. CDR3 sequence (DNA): TGTGCCAGCAGCCCGTACAATCAGCCCCAGCATTTT. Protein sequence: CASSPYNQPQHF.

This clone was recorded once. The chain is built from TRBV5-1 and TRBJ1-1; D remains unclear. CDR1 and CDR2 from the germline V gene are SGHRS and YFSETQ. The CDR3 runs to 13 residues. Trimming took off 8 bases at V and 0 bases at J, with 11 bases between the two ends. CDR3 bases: TGCGCCAGTTCCGCGGGGATGAACACTGAAGCTTTCTTT. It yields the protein CASSAGMNTEAFF.

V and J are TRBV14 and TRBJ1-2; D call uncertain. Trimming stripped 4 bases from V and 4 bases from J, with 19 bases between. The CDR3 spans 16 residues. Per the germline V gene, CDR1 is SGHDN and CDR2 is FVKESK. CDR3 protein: CASSLGVRTGGYGYTF. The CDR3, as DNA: TGTGCCAGCAGCCTGGGTGTCCGTACTGGTGGCTATGGCTACACCTTC.

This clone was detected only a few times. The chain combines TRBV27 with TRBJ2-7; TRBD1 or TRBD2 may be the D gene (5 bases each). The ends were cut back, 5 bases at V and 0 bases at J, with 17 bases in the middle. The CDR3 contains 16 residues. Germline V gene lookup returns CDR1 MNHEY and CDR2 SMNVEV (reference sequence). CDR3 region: CASSRLTGDYSYEQYF. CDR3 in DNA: TGTGCCAGCAGTCGACTCACAGGCGACTACTCCTACGAGCAGTACTTC.

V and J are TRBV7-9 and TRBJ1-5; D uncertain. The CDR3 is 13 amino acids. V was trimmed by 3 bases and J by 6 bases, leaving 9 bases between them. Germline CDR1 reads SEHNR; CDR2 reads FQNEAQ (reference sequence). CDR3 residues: CASSLKMGQPQHF. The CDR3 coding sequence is TGTGCCAGCAGCTTGAAGATGGGTCAGCCCCAGCATTTT.

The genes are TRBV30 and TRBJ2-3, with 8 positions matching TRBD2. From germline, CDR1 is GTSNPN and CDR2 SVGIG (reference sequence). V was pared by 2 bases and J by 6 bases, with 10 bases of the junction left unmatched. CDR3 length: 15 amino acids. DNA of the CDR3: TGTGCCTGGAGTCCGAGCGGGGGTCTGAGGGATACGCAGTATTTT. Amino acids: CAWSPSGGLRDTQYF.

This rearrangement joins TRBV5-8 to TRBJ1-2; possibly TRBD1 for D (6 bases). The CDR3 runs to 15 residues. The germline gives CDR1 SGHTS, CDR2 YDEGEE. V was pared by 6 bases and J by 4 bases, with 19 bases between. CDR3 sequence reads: CASTLAGAYLYGYTF. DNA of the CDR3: TGTGCCAGCACCCTGGCAGGGGCCTACCTCTATGGCTACACCTTC. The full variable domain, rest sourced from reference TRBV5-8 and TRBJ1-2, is EAGVTQSPTHLIKTRGQQATLRCSPISGHTSVYWYQQALGLGLQFLLWYDEGEERNRGNFPPRFSGRQFPNYSSELNVNALELEDSALYLCASTLAGAYLYGYTFGSGTRLTVV.